The 6 T cell receptor beta chains below were found in one sample sequenced in a study of CD8+ T cells in alopecia areata. Regarding treatment: oral pan-JAK inhibitor, 5-10 mg twice daily. The sequencing template was cDNA reverse transcribed from extracted RNA. The method was immunoSEQ multiplex PCR; TCRdb's version includes in-frame clones alone and lacks a portion of them. The sample consists of around 190,000 clones, about three fifths of them appearing once. The material was CD4+ T cells sorted from blood, obtained around week 50, from a patient treated with tofacitinib. These receptor sequences come from a human donor with alopecia areata.

This clone was recorded once. Other nucleotide sequences in the sample specify the same CDR3. The chain links TRBV6-5 to TRBJ1-2; D perhaps matches TRBD1 (5 bases). Germline V gene data show CDR1 as MNHEY and CDR2 as SVGAGI. This CDR3 has 16 residues. V was clipped by 0 bases and J by 1 base, with 12 bases between them. Written as DNA, the CDR3 is TGTGCCAGCAGTTACTCTGCAGGGAGCAGTAACTATGGCTACACCTTC. Encoded protein: CASSYSAGSSNYGYTF.

In nucleotides, the CDR3 is TGTGCCAGCAGGGTACGGGAAGAGACCCAGTACTTC. Its protein product is CASRVREETQYF. The genes are TRBV5-6 and TRBJ2-5, with unresolved D. The CDR3 contains 12 residues. Per the germline V gene, CDR1 is SGHDT and CDR2 is YYEEEE. Trimming pared 5 bases from V and 3 bases from J, leaving 8 bases between.

The chain joins TRBV10-3 to TRBJ1-2, with D perhaps matching TRBD1 (5 bases). Germline values: CDR1 ENHRY, CDR2 SYGVKD. The ends were cut back, 4 bases at V and 8 bases at J, with 20 bases in the middle. The CDR3 sequence is 15 residues long. CDR3 nucleotides: TGTGCCATCAGTGCTGCCCCCGGGACTGGTGAGGGCTACACCTTC. This sequence encodes CAISAAPGTGEGYTF.

The J gene is TRBJ2-6, the V gene TRBV19, with unresolved D. Trimming pared 8 bases from V and 2 bases from J, leaving 7 bases between. From germline, CDR1 is LNHDA and CDR2 SQIVND (reference sequence). This CDR3 is built from 13 residues. The CDR3 DNA is TGTGCCAGTGGGGTCCCTGGGGCCAACGTCCTGACTTTC. Translating it yields CASGVPGANVLTF. Complete variable domain (other parts from reference TRBV19 and TRBJ2-6): DGGITQSPKYLFRKEGQNVTLSCEQNLNHDAMYWYRQDPGQGLRLIYYSQIVNDFQKGDIAEGYSVSREKKESFPLTVTSAQKNPTAFYLCASGVPGANVLTFGAGSRLTVL.

This clone occurred a few times. This chain links TRBV6-1 with TRBJ1-5; D uncertain. With 6 bases removed from V and 4 bases from J, the gap between germline ends came to 13 bases. Germline values: CDR1 MNHNS, CDR2 SASEGT. CDR3 size: 14 residues. The CDR3 loop is CASRLGTSNQPQHF. The CDR3 nucleotides read TGTGCCAGCAGATTGGGCACATCTAATCAGCCCCAGCATTTT.

V and J are TRBV5-6 and TRBJ1-6, with D maybe TRBD1 (5 bases). The CDR3 length is 15 residues. Trimming took off 1 base at V and 10 bases at J, with 15 bases between the two ends. The germline V gene encodes CDR1 SGHDT and CDR2 YYEEEE. The chain's CDR3 is CASSLTGPVGSPLHF. CDR3 nucleotides: TGTGCCAGCAGCTTGACAGGTCCTGTCGGGTCACCCCTCCACTTT. The full variable domain, rest sourced from reference TRBV5-6 and TRBJ1-6, is DAGVTQSPTHLIKTRGQQVTLRCSPKSGHDTVSWYQQALGQGPQFIFQYYEEEERQRGNFPDRFSGHQFPNYSSELNVNALLLGDSALYLCASSLTGPVGSPLHFGNGTRLTVT.